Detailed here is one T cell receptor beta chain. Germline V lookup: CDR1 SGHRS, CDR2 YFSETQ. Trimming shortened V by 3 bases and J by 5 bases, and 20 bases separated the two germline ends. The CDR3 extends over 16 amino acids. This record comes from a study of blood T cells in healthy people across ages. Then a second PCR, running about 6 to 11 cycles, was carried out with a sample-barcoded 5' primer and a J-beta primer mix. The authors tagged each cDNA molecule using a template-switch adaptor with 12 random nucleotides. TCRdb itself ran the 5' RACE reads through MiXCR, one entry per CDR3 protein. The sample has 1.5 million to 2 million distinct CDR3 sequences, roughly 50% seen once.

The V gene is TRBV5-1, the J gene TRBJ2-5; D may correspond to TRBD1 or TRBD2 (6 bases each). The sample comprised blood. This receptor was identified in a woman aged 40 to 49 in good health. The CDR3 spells CASSYTQGSGGETQYF. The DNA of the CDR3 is TGCGCCAGCAGCTATACTCAGGGGTCCGGAGGGGAGACCCAGTACTTC.